Given below is one T cell receptor (beta chain) in context. A few counts support this clonotype. Its recognized antigen is unknown. Per-base quality was not reported, and no clone a single base away is much larger than it. Libraries were constructed by multiplex PCR. The data were produced on an Illumina HiSeq 4000. iRepertoire HTBI primers and Arm-PCR amplification of CDR3 regions were used to construct TCR beta libraries. PCR products were gel purified before sequencing. The original pipeline was this. Gene usage analysis of CDR3 amino acid clonotypes relied on the roughly 67 TRBV and 14 TRBJ segments identified across samples. COPE and FqMerger were used to merge the filtered high-quality paired reads into contigs. BLAST was used to align contigs to IMGT TRBV, TRBD and TRBJ reference genes, with CDR3 defined following IMGT. Any clonotype with a frequency above 0.1% was counted as a highly expanded clone. Repertoire diversity was measured by Shannon entropy, and V-J evenness by the Gini coefficient. A clonotype found in more than one individual was treated as public. The raw public reads went through TCRdb reprocessing: fastp at Q25, MiXCR clone calling, in-frame beta chains kept. Each CDR3 protein gets just one entry, which takes the most common genes and DNA from the rows behind it. The V and J calls and clone size are TCRdb's, not the authors'. The sample table records some 470,000 distinct CDR3 sequences; 20% to 25% of these occur just once. The ten top clones hold 7% to 9% of the sample.

Per the publication, the time point label means: persistent/refractory GD, antithyroid drugs over 5 years with positive TRAb. RNA was extracted from PBMCs in TRIzol for both TCR sequencing and RNA sequencing. The diagnosis of Graves' disease was made according to American Thyroid Association guidelines. Patients were recruited from an endocrinology department in Xi'an, China. From each patient, around 9 milliliters of peripheral blood was collected into an EDTA anticoagulant tube. Ficoll Paque Plus density gradient separation was used to isolate PBMCs, and no additional T cell sorting was done. An Agilent 2100 Bioanalyzer and agarose gel were used to check RNA quality, and a NanoDrop 2000 was used to measure RNA concentration. Including the terminal cysteine and phenylalanine, the CDR3 comprises 11 residues. Kept here is only the CDR3 DNA, which spans 33 bases and is read in frame from base 1. In the germline V gene, CDR1 corresponds to SQVTM and CDR2 to ANQGSEA. A distance of 12 bases separates the germline ends of V and J, which lose 7 bases and 5 bases respectively.

The data derive from a study of regulatory T cells in long-lasting Graves disease (dated by TCRdb to about 2021). About the investigation overall: Persistent Graves' disease meant more than 5 years of antithyroid drug treatment with TSH receptor autoantibodies that stayed positive. This study used TCR sequencing and RNA sequencing of peripheral blood to compare persistent Graves' disease patients against newly diagnosed Graves' disease patients. On average, persistent Graves' disease patients in the clinical cohort had been on antithyroid drugs for approximately ten years. The study took place in China and was registered as a clinical trial. A total of around 35 samples were covered by TCR sequencing, comprising around 13 persistent and around 20 newly diagnosed Graves' disease patients. General study outcomes and caveats: TRBV28, TRBJ1-2 and TRBJ2-5 were preferentially used in persistent disease, while TRBV20-1 and TRBJ2-1 were favored in newly diagnosed disease. Compared with newly diagnosed patients, persistent Graves' disease patients had lower TCR Shannon entropy and fewer highly expanded clones, which suggests clonal expansion. The authors acknowledged the small sample size as a limitation that may reduce accuracy. Patients with persistent disease shared more public clonotypes (around 2,500) than newly diagnosed patients did (approximately 990). Peripheral blood alone was examined, since thyroid tissue, which constituted the primary lesion, could not be accessed. Only the TCR beta chain was sequenced and analyzed.

The sequence was collected from a female donor with Graves disease. Sample: peripheral blood mononuclear cells (PBMCs), taken when the disease was refractory, from a patient treated with antithyroid drugs. This receptor chain uses TRBV29-1 and TRBJ2-7, with the D segment identity uncertain. The DNA reads as follows: TGCAGCGCCTCTCTATGGGACGAGCAGTACTTC. Translated, this is CSASLWDEQYF.